Included here is one T cell receptor beta chain sequence, with context. One junction end disagrees with the germline gene, perhaps due to a read error. Memory CD4+ T cells were sorted as CD4+CD45RO+CD25- cells. Full-length variable regions came from constant-region reverse primers plus semi-nested Nested Universal Primer A PCR. TCRdb re-analysed the 5' RACE reads in MiXCR, keeping a single row per CDR3 protein. This table holds 9,400 or so distinct CDR3 sequences, 16% found once. Material for sequencing was memory CD4+ T cells sorted from blood. The subset was: memory CD4+ T cells, CD4+CD45RO+CD25-. This receptor was taken from a female donor with breast cancer.

CDR3 region: CASTPEALF. CDR3 DNA sequence: TGTGCCAGCACTCCCGAAGCTCTCTTC. This chain uses TRBV12-3 or TRBV12-4 with TRBJ1-1; D call uncertain. The CDR3 length is 9 residues.